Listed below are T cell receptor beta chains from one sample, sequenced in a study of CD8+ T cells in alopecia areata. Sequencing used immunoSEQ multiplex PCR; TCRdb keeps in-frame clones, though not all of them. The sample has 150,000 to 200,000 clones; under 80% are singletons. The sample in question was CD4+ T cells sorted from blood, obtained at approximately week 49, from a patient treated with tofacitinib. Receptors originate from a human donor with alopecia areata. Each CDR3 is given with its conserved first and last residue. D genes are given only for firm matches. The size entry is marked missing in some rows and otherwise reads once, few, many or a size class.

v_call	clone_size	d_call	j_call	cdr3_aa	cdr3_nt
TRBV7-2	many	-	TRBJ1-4	CASSQTGEKLFF	TGTGCCAGCAGCCAAACAGGGGAAAAACTGTTTTTT
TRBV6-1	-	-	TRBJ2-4	CASSEAGFESDIQYF	TGTGCCAGCAGTGAAGCGGGGTTTGAATCGGACATTCAGTACTTC
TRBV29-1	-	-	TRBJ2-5	CSVVRGIPLGETQYF	TGCAGCGTTGTACGCGGGATCCCACTAGGGGAGACCCAGTACTTC
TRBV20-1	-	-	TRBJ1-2	CSAREDSYTF	TGCAGTGCTAGAGAAGATAGCTACACCTTC
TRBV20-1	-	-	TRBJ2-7	CSARDLTGQYF	TGCAGTGCTAGAGACCTGACTGGGCAGTACTTC
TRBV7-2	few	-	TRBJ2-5	CASSLWAQETQYF	TGTGCCAGCAGCTTATGGGCACAGGAGACCCAGTACTTC
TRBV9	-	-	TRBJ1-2	CASSVMDSSSRGYTF	TGTGCCAGCAGCGTCATGGACAGTTCCAGTCGTGGCTACACCTTC
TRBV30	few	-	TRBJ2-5	CAWTEVVTPLGTQYF	TGTGCCTGGACCGAGGTGGTAACCCCCCTGGGGACCCAGTACTTC
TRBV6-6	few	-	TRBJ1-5	CATTDSSNQPQHF	TGTGCCACCACGGACAGTAGCAATCAGCCCCAGCATTTT
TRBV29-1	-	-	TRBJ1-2	CSVDNYGYTF	TGCAGCGTTGACAACTATGGCTACACCTTC
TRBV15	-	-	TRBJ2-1	CATSRRLGEQFF	TGTGCCACCAGCAGAAGACTCGGGGAGCAGTTCTTC
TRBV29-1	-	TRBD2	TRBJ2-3	CSVEMFRRASGATLPLTQYF	TGCAGCGTTGAAATGTTTCGACGGGCTAGCGGGGCCACCCTTCCACTTACGCAGTATTTT
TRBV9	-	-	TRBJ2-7	CASSVDGSSSYEQYF	TGTGCCAGCAGCGTAGACGGCTCCAGCTCCTACGAGCAGTACTTC
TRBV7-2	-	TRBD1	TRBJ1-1	CASSPVTGVTEAFF	TGTGCCAGCAGCCCCGTGACAGGGGTAACTGAAGCTTTCTTT
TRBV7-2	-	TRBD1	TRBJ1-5	CASSLGQGAQPQHF	TGTGCCAGCAGCTTAGGACAGGGCGCGCAGCCCCAGCATTTT
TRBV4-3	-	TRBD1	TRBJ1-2	CASSQVWDRDSGYTF	TGCGCCAGCAGCCAAGTGTGGGACCGGGACAGTGGCTACACCTTC
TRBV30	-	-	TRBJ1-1	CAWSVRGTEAFF	TGTGCCTGGAGTGTAAGGGGCACTGAAGCTTTCTTT
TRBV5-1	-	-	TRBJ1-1	CASRQNMNTEAFF	TGCGCCAGCCGTCAAAATATGAACACTGAAGCTTTCTTT
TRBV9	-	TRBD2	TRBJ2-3	CASSVAPGGPSDTQYF	TGTGCCAGCAGCGTAGCCCCGGGGGGGCCTTCAGATACGCAGTATTTT
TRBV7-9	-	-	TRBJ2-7	CASSLDSLRGYEQYF	TGTGCCAGCAGCTTAGATTCCCTCCGGGGCTACGAGCAGTACTTC
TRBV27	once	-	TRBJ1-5	CASSFAGVNQPQHF	TGTGCCAGCAGTTTCGCAGGGGTCAATCAGCCCCAGCATTTT
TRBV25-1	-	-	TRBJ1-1	CASSEGGLGTRTEAFF	TGTGCCAGCAGTGAAGGTGGCTTGGGCACGCGGACTGAAGCTTTCTTT
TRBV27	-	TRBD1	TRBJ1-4	CASSPRQGPKLFF	TGTGCCAGCAGTCCGCGACAGGGTCCAAAACTGTTTTTT
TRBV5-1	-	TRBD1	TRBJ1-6	CASSSGLTGSSYNSPLHF	TGCGCCAGCAGCTCGGGCCTGACAGGGAGCTCCTATAATTCACCCCTCCACTTT
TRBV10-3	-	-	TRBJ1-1	CAISEQPGLNTEAFF	TGTGCCATCAGTGAACAGCCAGGCTTGAACACTGAAGCTTTCTTT
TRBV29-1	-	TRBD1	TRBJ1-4	CSVTLTGVEKLFF	TGCAGCGTTACCCTAACAGGGGTTGAAAAACTGTTTTTT
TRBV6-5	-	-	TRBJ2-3	CASSSTRSAVDTQYF	TGTGCCAGCAGTTCTACTAGGTCCGCGGTGGATACGCAGTATTTT
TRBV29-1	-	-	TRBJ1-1	CSVDRAYGEAFF	TGCAGCGTTGACCGAGCTTATGGTGAAGCTTTCTTT
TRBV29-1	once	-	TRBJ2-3	CSGRQTGTDTQYF	TGCAGCGGCCGGCAAACGGGCACAGATACGCAGTATTTT
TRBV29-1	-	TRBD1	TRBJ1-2	CSVVGGQGIYGYTF	TGCAGCGTTGTCGGGGGACAGGGGATCTATGGCTACACCTTC
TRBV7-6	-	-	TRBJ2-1	CASSLVKVDRSSYNEQFF	TGTGCCAGCAGCTTAGTAAAGGTCGACAGGAGCTCCTACAATGAGCAGTTCTTC
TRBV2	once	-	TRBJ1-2	CASSEAAGVYGYTF	TGTGCCAGCAGTGAAGCGGCAGGGGTGTATGGCTACACCTTC
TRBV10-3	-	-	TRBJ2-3	CAISAQGNADTQYF	TGTGCCATCAGTGCACAGGGTAACGCAGATACGCAGTATTTT
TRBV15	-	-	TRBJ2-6	CATSRASGANVLTF	TGTGCCACCAGCAGAGCTAGTGGGGCCAACGTCCTGACTTTC
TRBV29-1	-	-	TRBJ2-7	CSVAQGLEQYF	TGCAGCGTTGCCCAGGGCCTCGAGCAGTACTTC
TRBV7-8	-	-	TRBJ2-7	CASSWGRTGFGEEQYF	TGTGCCAGCAGCTGGGGGCGGACCGGGTTTGGGGAAGAGCAGTACTTC
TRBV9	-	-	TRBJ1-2	CASSVDSSIYGYTF	TGTGCCAGCAGCGTAGACAGCTCTATCTATGGCTACACCTTC
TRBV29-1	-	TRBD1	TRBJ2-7	CSVGGGQGPLEQYF	TGCAGCGTTGGAGGTGGACAGGGCCCTCTCGAGCAGTACTTC
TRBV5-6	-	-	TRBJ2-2	CASSLAGTAGELFF	TGTGCCAGCAGCTTGGCAGGGACGGCCGGGGAGCTGTTTTTT
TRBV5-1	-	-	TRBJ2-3	CASSPQGRRTDTQYF	TGCGCCAGCAGCCCCCAGGGCCGTCGCACAGATACGCAGTATTTT
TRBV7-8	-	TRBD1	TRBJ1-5	CASSLRGQGGQPQHF	TGTGCCAGCAGCTTAAGGGGACAGGGAGGCCAGCCCCAGCATTTT
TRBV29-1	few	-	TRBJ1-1	CSDRTRVGEAFF	TGCAGCGATCGGACCAGGGTGGGTGAAGCTTTCTTT
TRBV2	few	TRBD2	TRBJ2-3	CASRETSGVHDTQYF	TGTGCCAGCAGGGAGACTAGCGGGGTGCATGATACGCAGTATTTT
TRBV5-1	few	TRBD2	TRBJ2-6	CASSPGGSNSGANVLTF	TGCGCCAGCAGCCCGGGAGGTTCCAACTCTGGGGCCAACGTCCTGACTTTC
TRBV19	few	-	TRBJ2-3	CASSLLRDTDTQYF	TGTGCCAGTAGTCTGCTCCGGGACACAGATACGCAGTATTTT
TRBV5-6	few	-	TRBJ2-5	CASSLESQETQYF	TGTGCCAGCAGCTTGGAGTCACAAGAGACCCAGTACTTC
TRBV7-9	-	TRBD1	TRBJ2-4	CASSLVRGLGKNIQYF	TGTGCCAGCAGCTTGGTCAGGGGGCTTGGCAAAAACATTCAGTACTTC
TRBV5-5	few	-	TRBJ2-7	CASSLRQRGFYEQYF	TGTGCCAGCAGCTTGCGCCAACGGGGATTCTACGAGCAGTACTTC
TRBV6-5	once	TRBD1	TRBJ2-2	CASSYSPDRAGELFF	TGTGCCAGCAGTTACAGCCCGGACAGGGCCGGGGAGCTGTTTTTT
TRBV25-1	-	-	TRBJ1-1	CASRLAKGTEAFF	TGTGCCAGCAGACTAGCAAAGGGTACTGAAGCTTTCTTT
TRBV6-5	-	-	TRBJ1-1	CASSYSTGSTEAFF	TGTGCCAGCAGTTACTCGACAGGTAGCACTGAAGCTTTCTTT
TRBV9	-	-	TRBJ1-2	CASSATGTAGGYTF	TGTGCCAGCAGCGCCACCGGGACCGCCGGTGGCTACACCTTC
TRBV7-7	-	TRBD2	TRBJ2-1	CASSFGSGGLKFF	TGTGCCAGCAGCTTTGGTAGCGGGGGGTTAAAGTTCTTC